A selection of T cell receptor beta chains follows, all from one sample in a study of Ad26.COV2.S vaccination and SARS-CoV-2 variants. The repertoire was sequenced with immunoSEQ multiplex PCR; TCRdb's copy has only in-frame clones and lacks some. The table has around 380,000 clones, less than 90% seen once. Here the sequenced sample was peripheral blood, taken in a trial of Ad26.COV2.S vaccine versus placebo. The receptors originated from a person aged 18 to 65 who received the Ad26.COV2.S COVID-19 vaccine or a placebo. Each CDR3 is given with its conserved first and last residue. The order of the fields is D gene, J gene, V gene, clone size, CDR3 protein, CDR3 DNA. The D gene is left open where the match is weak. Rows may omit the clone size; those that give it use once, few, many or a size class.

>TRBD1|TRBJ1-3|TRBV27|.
CASSLAGTGAGTIYF
TGTGCCAGCAGTTTAGCCGGGACAGGGGCTGGCACCATATATTTT
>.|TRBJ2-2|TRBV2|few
CASRDRSYTGELFF
TGTGCCAGCAGAGACAGATCGTACACCGGGGAGCTGTTTTTT
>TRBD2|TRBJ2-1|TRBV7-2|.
CASSLRPLDSGGANEQFF
TGTGCCAGCAGCTTAAGGCCCTTGGATAGCGGGGGGGCCAATGAGCAGTTCTTC
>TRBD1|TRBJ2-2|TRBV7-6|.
CASSLGQGATGELFF
TGTGCCAGCAGCTTAGGGCAGGGGGCCACCGGGGAGCTGTTTTTT
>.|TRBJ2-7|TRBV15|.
CATSRDLGQSYEQYF
TGTGCCACCAGCAGAGATCTCGGGCAATCCTACGAGCAGTACTTC
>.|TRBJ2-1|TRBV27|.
CASSLSTGGFYNEQFF
TGTGCCAGCAGTTTATCGACGGGGGGCTTCTACAATGAGCAGTTCTTC
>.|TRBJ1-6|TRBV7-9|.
CASSPGTGYNSPLHF
TGTGCCAGCAGCCCCGGGACGGGGTATAATTCACCCCTCCACTTT
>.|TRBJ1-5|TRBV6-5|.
CASMKQFNRPQHF
TGTGCCAGCATGAAACAGTTCAATCGGCCCCAGCATTTT
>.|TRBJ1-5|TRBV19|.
CASSSRMGVGSQPQHF
TGTGCCAGTAGTTCCCGGATGGGGGTGGGAAGTCAGCCCCAGCATTTT
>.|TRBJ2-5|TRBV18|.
CASSPGTEETQYF
TGTGCCAGCTCCCCAGGGACGGAAGAGACCCAGTACTTC
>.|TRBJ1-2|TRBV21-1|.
CASRRDAGPNANYGYTF
TGTGCCAGCAGGAGGGACGCCGGGCCAAACGCTAACTATGGCTACACCTTC
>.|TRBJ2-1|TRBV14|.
CASSQGGQLVGNEQFF
TGTGCCAGCAGCCAAGGAGGACAACTTGTAGGCAATGAGCAGTTCTTC
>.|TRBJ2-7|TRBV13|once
CASSFRHDSSYEQYF
TGTGCCAGCAGCTTCAGACACGACAGCTCCTACGAGCAGTACTTC
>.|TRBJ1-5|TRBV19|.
CASSNVGGQPQHF
TGTGCCAGTAGTAATGTTGGGGGCCAGCCCCAGCATTTT
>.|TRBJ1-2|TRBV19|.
CASTTQGGLESGYTF
TGTGCCAGTACCACCCAAGGAGGGCTAGAGTCTGGCTACACCTTC
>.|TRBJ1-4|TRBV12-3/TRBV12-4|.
CASSLNRVEKLFF
TGTGCCAGCAGTTTAAACAGGGTTGAAAAACTGTTTTTT
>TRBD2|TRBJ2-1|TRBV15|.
CATSREAGPSPSYNEQFF
TGTGCCACCAGCAGAGAAGCGGGGCCCTCCCCTTCCTACAATGAGCAGTTCTTC
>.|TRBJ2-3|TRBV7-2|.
CASSPTFSTDTQYF
TGTGCCAGCAGTCCGACATTTAGCACAGATACGCAGTATTTT
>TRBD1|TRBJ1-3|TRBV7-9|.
CASSLDRAGNTIYF
TGTGCCAGCAGCCTTGACAGGGCTGGAAACACCATATATTTT
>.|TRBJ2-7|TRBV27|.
CASSPGQTSYEQYF
TGTGCCAGCAGCCCCGGGCAGACCTCCTACGAGCAGTACTTC
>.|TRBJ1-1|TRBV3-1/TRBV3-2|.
CASSQINTEAFF
TGTGCCAGCAGCCAAATAAACACTGAAGCTTTCTTT
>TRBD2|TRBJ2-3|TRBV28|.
CASSPTLSRAGYTDTQYF
TGTGCCAGCAGTCCTACCCTTAGTCGAGCGGGGTACACAGATACGCAGTATTTT